This T cell receptor beta chain was found in a study of technical replicates of blood from a handful of donors. Per germline, CDR1 MNHNS and CDR2 SASEGT. The CDR3 covers 13 residues. V was pared by 8 bases and J by 1 base, with 11 bases between. Data came from immunoSEQ multiplex PCR; TCRdb stores just in-frame clones and leaves some out. The sample carries about 14,000 clones, less than 90% recorded once. The chain joins TRBV6-1 to TRBJ1-1; D is undetermined. The sequence derives from a human donor in good health. Sequences were obtained from PBMCs. In nucleotides, the CDR3 is TGTGCCAGCCAAATTCGGGGGAACACTGAAGCTTTCTTT. This sequence encodes CASQIRGNTEAFF.